This T cell receptor beta chain appears in the sequencing data of a study of T cells after yellow fever vaccination. Template switching by 5'RACE produced TCR cDNA, adding a universal primer site and UMIs. MiXCR, applied by TCRdb to the 5' RACE reads, yields one record per CDR3 protein. The sample contains 150,000 to 200,000 distinct CDR3 sequences, 6% to 7.5% of which appear only once. General study points: From the bulk population, abundant clonotypes could contaminate and appear within FACS-sorted repertoires. The study found a weaker secondary response that peaked faster, day 5 versus 15.

V lost 2 bases to trimming and J lost 6 bases; unmatched junction nucleotides: 10. Germline V lookup: CDR1 SGHRS, CDR2 YFSETQ. The CDR3 spans 16 residues. Note on this clonotype: Its target is not known. This may come from a read error, since a much larger clone is one base off.

The material was CD4+ T cells sorted from PBMCs, obtained 5 days after the first yellow fever vaccination. The sequence derives from a man between 18 and 29 years old who received the YFV17D yellow fever vaccine. The chain recombines TRBV5-1 with TRBJ2-1, with 8 bases matching TRBD2. As DNA, the CDR3 is TGCGCCAGCAGCTTTGGAGGACTAGCTTTTGGCAATGAGCAGTTCTTC. The encoded protein is CASSFGGLAFGNEQFF.